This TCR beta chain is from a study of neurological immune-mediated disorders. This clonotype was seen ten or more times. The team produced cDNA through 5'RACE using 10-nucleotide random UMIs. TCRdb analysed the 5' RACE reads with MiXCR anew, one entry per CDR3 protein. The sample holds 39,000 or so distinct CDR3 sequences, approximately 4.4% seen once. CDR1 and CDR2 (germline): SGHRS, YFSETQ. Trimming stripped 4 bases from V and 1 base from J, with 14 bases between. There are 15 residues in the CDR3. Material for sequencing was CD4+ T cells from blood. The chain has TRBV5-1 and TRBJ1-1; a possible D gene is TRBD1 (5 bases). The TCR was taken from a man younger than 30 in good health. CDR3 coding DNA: TGCGCCAGCAGCCCGTCTGACCAGGGGAACACTGAAGCTTTCTTT. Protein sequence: CASSPSDQGNTEAFF.